These T cell receptor beta chains were read from a single sample in a study of shared clonotypes between healthy human individuals. Measured with immunoSEQ multiplex PCR; TCRdb has only the in-frame clones, and not every one. The data hold approximately 530,000 clones, with around 96% observed a single time. Sequenced material: naive CD4+ T cells sorted from blood. These receptors originate from a young woman in good health. Each CDR3 is given without its conserved first and last residue. Clone size is shown for a subset of rows, as once, few, many or a class of expanded clone.

abundance: NA; j_gene: TRBJ1-1; v_gene: TRBV18; CDR3aa: ASSPGQKNTEAF
abundance: NA; j_gene: TRBJ1-5; v_gene: TRBV6-1; CDR3aa: ASSLGERNQPQH
abundance: NA; j_gene: TRBJ1-2; v_gene: TRBV6-1; CDR3aa: AATPGGVGGYT
abundance: NA; j_gene: TRBJ2-1; v_gene: TRBV9; CDR3aa: ASSSLGGRLNEQF
abundance: NA; j_gene: TRBJ2-7; v_gene: TRBV11-2; CDR3aa: ASSLDPEFYEQY
abundance: NA; j_gene: TRBJ2-5; v_gene: TRBV15; CDR3aa: ATSSTGQGARETQY
abundance: NA; j_gene: TRBJ1-5; v_gene: TRBV18; CDR3aa: ASSPSAGEPQH
abundance: NA; j_gene: TRBJ2-2; v_gene: TRBV19; CDR3aa: ASSIEGYHTGELF
abundance: NA; j_gene: TRBJ2-7; v_gene: TRBV14; CDR3aa: ASSQQSSGRTYEQY
abundance: NA; j_gene: TRBJ2-7; v_gene: TRBV5-8; CDR3aa: ASRSIPAEQY
abundance: NA; j_gene: TRBJ1-2; v_gene: TRBV6-5; CDR3aa: ASSSPKTAGRYGYT
abundance: NA; j_gene: NA; v_gene: TRBV7-9; CDR3aa: AITTAYEQY
abundance: NA; j_gene: TRBJ1-2; v_gene: TRBV28; CDR3aa: ASSLDRDYGYT
abundance: NA; j_gene: TRBJ2-1; v_gene: TRBV29-1; CDR3aa: SVGQGRSGAHEQF
abundance: NA; j_gene: TRBJ2-7; v_gene: TRBV7-2; CDR3aa: ASSKTGTAFIYEQY
abundance: once; j_gene: TRBJ1-2; v_gene: TRBV6-1; CDR3aa: ASSERLHGTIYT
abundance: few; j_gene: TRBJ1-1; v_gene: TRBV29-1; CDR3aa: SVEEGEAF
abundance: NA; j_gene: TRBJ1-5; v_gene: TRBV28; CDR3aa: ASSFVGTGGVNQPQH
abundance: NA; j_gene: TRBJ2-6; v_gene: TRBV27; CDR3aa: ASSLNWGRFSGANVLT
abundance: NA; j_gene: NA; v_gene: TRBV2; CDR3aa: ASSRSYEQY
abundance: NA; j_gene: TRBJ1-1; v_gene: TRBV28; CDR3aa: ATIRTGANTEAF
abundance: NA; j_gene: TRBJ1-5; v_gene: TRBV2; CDR3aa: ASSVGLSSNQPQH
abundance: NA; j_gene: TRBJ2-2; v_gene: TRBV4-1; CDR3aa: ASSQPGQANTGELF
abundance: NA; j_gene: TRBJ2-2; v_gene: TRBV28; CDR3aa: ASQEEELF
abundance: NA; j_gene: TRBJ2-5; v_gene: TRBV18; CDR3aa: ASSPSVVETQY
abundance: NA; j_gene: TRBJ1-1; v_gene: TRBV29-1; CDR3aa: SALARGHTEAF
abundance: NA; j_gene: TRBJ2-5; v_gene: TRBV2; CDR3aa: ASGLAPQETQY
abundance: NA; j_gene: NA; v_gene: TRBV28; CDR3aa: ASFYGICYEQY
abundance: NA; j_gene: TRBJ2-5; v_gene: TRBV6-1; CDR3aa: ASSEGISQETQY
abundance: NA; j_gene: TRBJ2-3; v_gene: TRBV30; CDR3aa: AWNAGLAGVGDTQY
abundance: NA; j_gene: TRBJ2-1; v_gene: TRBV5-1; CDR3aa: ASRLAPWSNEQF
abundance: NA; j_gene: TRBJ2-1; v_gene: TRBV4-1; CDR3aa: ASSPRDLQEQF
abundance: NA; j_gene: TRBJ1-1; v_gene: TRBV30; CDR3aa: AWSVRRTNTEAF
abundance: NA; j_gene: TRBJ1-5; v_gene: TRBV5-1; CDR3aa: ASSLVTGPNQPQH
abundance: NA; j_gene: TRBJ2-7; v_gene: TRBV30; CDR3aa: AWSAELAGGYEQY
abundance: NA; j_gene: TRBJ2-2; v_gene: TRBV28; CDR3aa: ASITRRVAAGGQGPGELF
abundance: NA; j_gene: TRBJ2-7; v_gene: TRBV2; CDR3aa: ASSELGEQY
abundance: NA; j_gene: TRBJ2-7; v_gene: TRBV28; CDR3aa: ASSSTSGPPYEQY
abundance: NA; j_gene: TRBJ1-4; v_gene: TRBV28; CDR3aa: ASSFPRALDEKLF
abundance: NA; j_gene: TRBJ2-5; v_gene: TRBV18; CDR3aa: ASSPMGVSETQY
abundance: few; j_gene: TRBJ1-3; v_gene: TRBV9; CDR3aa: ASSAGTGNTIY
abundance: NA; j_gene: TRBJ2-1; v_gene: TRBV11-3; CDR3aa: ASSFGRRGYNEQF
abundance: NA; j_gene: TRBJ2-7; v_gene: TRBV5-1; CDR3aa: ASSLGGTRTVGEQY
abundance: NA; j_gene: TRBJ2-7; v_gene: TRBV28; CDR3aa: ASRPPVGSYEQY
abundance: NA; j_gene: TRBJ1-1; v_gene: TRBV28; CDR3aa: ASSPWGLGAGGTNTEAF
abundance: NA; j_gene: TRBJ2-7; v_gene: TRBV4-2; CDR3aa: ASSRTGTSGYEQY
abundance: NA; j_gene: TRBJ2-7; v_gene: TRBV7-9; CDR3aa: ASSYGQGTYEQY
abundance: NA; j_gene: TRBJ2-7; v_gene: TRBV19; CDR3aa: ASSTFGGHEQY
abundance: NA; j_gene: TRBJ1-4; v_gene: TRBV27; CDR3aa: ASSSHRRPNEKLF
abundance: NA; j_gene: TRBJ2-3; v_gene: TRBV18; CDR3aa: ASSPYTDTQY